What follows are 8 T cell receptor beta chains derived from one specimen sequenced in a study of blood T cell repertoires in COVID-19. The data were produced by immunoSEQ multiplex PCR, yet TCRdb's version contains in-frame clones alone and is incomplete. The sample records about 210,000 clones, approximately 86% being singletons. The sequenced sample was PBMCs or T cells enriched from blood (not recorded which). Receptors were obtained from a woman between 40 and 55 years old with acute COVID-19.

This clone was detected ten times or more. CDR3 residues: CASSWGGRNTEAFF. The CDR3 DNA reads TGTGCCAGCAGTTGGGGGGGCCGGAACACTGAAGCTTTCTTT. The chain carries TRBV6-5 and TRBJ1-1, with D possibly TRBD1 on 6 matching bases. With 4 bases removed from V and 1 base from J, the gap between germline ends came to 10 bases. Germline CDR1 MNHEY, CDR2 SVGAGI. The CDR3 is 14 amino acids.

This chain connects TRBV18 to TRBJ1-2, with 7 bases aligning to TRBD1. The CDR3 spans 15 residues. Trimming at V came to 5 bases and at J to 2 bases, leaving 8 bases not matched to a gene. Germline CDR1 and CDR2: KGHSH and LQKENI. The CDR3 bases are TGTGCCAGCTCAGGAAGGGACAGATCAAACTATGGCTACACCTTC. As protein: CASSGRDRSNYGYTF. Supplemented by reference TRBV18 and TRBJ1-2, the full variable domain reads NAGVMQNPRHLVRRRGQEARLRCSPMKGHSHVYWYRQLPEEGLKFMVYLQKENIIDESGMPKERFSAEFPKEGPSILRIQQVVRGDSAAYFCASSGRDRSNYGYTFGSGTRLTVV.

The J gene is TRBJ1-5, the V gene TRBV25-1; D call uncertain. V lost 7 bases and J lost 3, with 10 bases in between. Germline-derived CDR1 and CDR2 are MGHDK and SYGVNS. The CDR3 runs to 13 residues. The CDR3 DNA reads TGTGCCAGCACTGCGGGGTTCAATCAGCCCCAGCATTTT. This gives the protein CASTAGFNQPQHF.

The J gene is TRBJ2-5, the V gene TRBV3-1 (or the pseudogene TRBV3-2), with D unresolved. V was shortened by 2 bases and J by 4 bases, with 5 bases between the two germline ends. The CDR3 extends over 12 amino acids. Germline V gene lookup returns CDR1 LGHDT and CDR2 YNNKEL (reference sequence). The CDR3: CASSQLRETQYF. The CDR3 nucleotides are TGTGCCAGCAGCCAACTCCGAGAGACCCAGTACTTC.

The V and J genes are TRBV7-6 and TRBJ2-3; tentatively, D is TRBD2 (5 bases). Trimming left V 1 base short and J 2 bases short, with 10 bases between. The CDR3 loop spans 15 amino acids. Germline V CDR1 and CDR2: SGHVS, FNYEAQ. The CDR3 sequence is CASSLVEAHTDTQYF. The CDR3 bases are TGTGCCAGCAGCTTAGTGGAGGCGCACACAGATACGCAGTATTTT.

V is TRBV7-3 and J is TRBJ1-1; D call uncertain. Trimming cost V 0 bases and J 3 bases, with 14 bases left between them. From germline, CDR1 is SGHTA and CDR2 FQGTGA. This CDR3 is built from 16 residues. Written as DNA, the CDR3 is TGTGCCAGCAGCTTAACCGGGGTCAGAGGGCACACTGAAGCTTTCTTT. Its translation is CASSLTGVRGHTEAFF.

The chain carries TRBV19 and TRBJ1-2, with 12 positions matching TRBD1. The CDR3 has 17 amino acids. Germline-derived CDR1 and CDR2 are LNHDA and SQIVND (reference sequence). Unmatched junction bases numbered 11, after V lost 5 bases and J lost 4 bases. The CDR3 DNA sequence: TGTGCCAGTAGTTTAGGGACAGGGGGCACCGCTTTCTATGGCTACACCTTC. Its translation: CASSLGTGGTAFYGYTF.

The CDR3 DNA follows: TGTGCCAGCAGTTTAGTACAGGGGGCAGGGGGCGCTGAAGCTTTCTTT. It yields the protein CASSLVQGAGGAEAFF. V and J are TRBV27 and TRBJ1-1; 9 bases align to TRBD1. J lost 6 bases, V lost 2 bases, and 10 bases had no gene match. CDR3 length: 16 residues. Germline V gene sequence: CDR1 MNHEY, CDR2 SMNVEV (reference sequence).